This T cell receptor (beta chain) was sequenced in a study of cytotoxic CD8 clonotypes in ibrutinib-treated CLL. Findings and limits, study-wide: Sampling times (in sustained-remission versus progressing patients) were not the same.

The CDR3 loop spans 18 amino acids. The ends were cut back, 1 base at V and 3 bases at J, with 21 bases in the middle. Per germline, CDR1 MNHNS and CDR2 SASEGT. Only a few counts were recorded for this clone. Its antigen is still unknown. Using immunoSEQ multiplex PCR, the repertoire was profiled, and TCRdb retains in-frame clones only, with some absent. The sample records about 35,000 clones, 71% being singletons. Extraction of approximately 2 micrograms of genomic DNA from cryopreserved PBMCs supplied material for TCR beta libraries. The receptor was isolated from a human donor with chronic lymphocytic leukemia. The chain has TRBV6-1 and TRBJ2-5; D may be TRBD2 (5 bases). The specimen comprised PBMCs, sampled at disease progression, from a patient treated with ibrutinib. The CDR3 nucleotides read TGTGCCAGCAGTGAAGGTTTAACTAGTCTCACACCCGAAGAGACCCAGTACTTC. This translates into CASSEGLTSLTPEETQYF.